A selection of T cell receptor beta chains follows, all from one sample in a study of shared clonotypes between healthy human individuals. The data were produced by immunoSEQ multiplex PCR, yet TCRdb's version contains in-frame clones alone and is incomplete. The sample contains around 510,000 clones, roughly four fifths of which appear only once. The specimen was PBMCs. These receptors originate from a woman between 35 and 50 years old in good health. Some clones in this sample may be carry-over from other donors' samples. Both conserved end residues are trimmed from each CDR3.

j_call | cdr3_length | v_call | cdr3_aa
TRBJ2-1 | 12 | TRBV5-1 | ASSGSGTYNEQF
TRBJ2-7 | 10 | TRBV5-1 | ASSLDWDEQY
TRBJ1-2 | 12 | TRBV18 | ASSQGQIFYGYT
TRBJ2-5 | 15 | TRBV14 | ASSQEGTGPVEETQY
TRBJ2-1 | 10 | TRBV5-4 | ASSPRRNEQF
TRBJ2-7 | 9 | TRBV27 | ASSSGGEQY
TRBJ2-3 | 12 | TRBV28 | ASRRTSRADTQY
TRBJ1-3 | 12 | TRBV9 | ASSVAETGNTIY
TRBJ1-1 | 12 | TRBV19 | ASSIPGVLTEAF
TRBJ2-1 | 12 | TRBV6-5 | ASSTSTPNNEQF
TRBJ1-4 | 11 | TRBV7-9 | ASSPRSGGKLF
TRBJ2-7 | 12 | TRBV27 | ASSSWGEPYEQY
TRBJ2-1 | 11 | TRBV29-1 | SVDLGPYNEQF
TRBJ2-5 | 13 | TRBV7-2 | ASSFGSGVRETQY
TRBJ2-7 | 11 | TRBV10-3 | AISPGREDEQY
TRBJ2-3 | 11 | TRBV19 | ASKEGGLAQKY
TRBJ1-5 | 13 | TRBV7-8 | ASSLAEIQGQPQH
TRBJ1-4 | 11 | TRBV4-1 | ASSWAGDEKLF